This T cell receptor beta chain was sequenced in a study of OX40 agonist ivuxolimab in advanced cancers. Study summary: As their treatment, patients were administered ivuxolimab, an agonistic anti-OX40 (CD134) antibody. Hepatocellular carcinoma, melanoma, renal cell or head and neck cancer was diagnosed in the dose-escalation patients. Study observations and caveats: Within 6 weeks, CD4+ and CD8+ blood T cells expanded clonally at 0.1 to 3.0 mg/kg. The antigens recognized by the expanded peripheral T cells, that is their antigen specificity, were not determined.

On this clone: Its antigen is unknown.

V dropped 6 bases and J dropped 0; count of bases not matched to a gene: 12. Germline V gene data show CDR1 as SNHLY and CDR2 as FYNNEI. The CDR3 is 18 residues long. Clones were read by immunoSEQ multiplex PCR, and TCRdb kept only the in-frame ones, dropping some. The table lists roughly 28,000 clones, around 88% of them singletons. The genes are TRBV2 and TRBJ1-4; 8 bases map to TRBD1. The specimen was CD4+ or CD8+ T cells sorted from blood, collected in a trial of the OX40 agonist ivuxolimab. This clonotype was obtained from an adult with an advanced solid tumor such as melanoma, head and neck, liver or kidney cancer. CDR3 sequence: CASRPTGTGDSTNEKLFF. CDR3 coding DNA: TGTGCCAGCAGACCCACCGGGACAGGTGACTCAACTAATGAAAAACTGTTTTTT.